The 7 T cell receptor beta chains below all came from one sample that was sequenced in a study of CD8+CD57+ T cells in acquired aplastic anemia. Investigators profiled TCR beta VDJ and CDR3 from genomic DNA template. Each CDR3 protein is one row after TCRdb ran MiXCR on the reads. Of about 200,000 distinct CDR3 sequences in the sample, almost 50% were seen once. By flow cytometry, patients selected for sequencing had shown an expansion of CD8+CD57+ cells. The sample was sorted CD4+, CD8+, or CD8+CD57+ T cells (not recorded which) from PBMCs. The receptors derive from a human donor with aplastic anemia.

In the case of this clonotype: An end of the junction differs from the germline gene, which may be a read error. This chain links TRBV29-1 with TRBJ2-7; 11 nucleotides align to TRBD1. There are 13 residues in the CDR3. Germline V gene sequence: CDR1 SQVTM, CDR2 ANQGSEA. This CDR3 reads CSVTGQGGVEQCF. CDR3 in DNA: TGCAGCGTGACGGGACAGGGGGGCGTCGAGCAGTGCTTC.

There are many counts of this clonotype. The chain uses TRBV7-9 and TRBJ2-5; weak D call: TRBD1 (6 bases). The V and J ends lost 4 bases and 1 base respectively, with 7 bases between them. Looked up from germline, CDR1 is SEHNR and CDR2 is FQNEAQ (reference sequence). CDR3 size: 13 residues. CDR3 sequence: CASSWTVQETQYF. CDR3 sequence (DNA): TGTGCCAGCAGCTGGACAGTCCAAGAGACCCAGTACTTC.

This clonotype was counted many times. The chain is built from TRBV27 and TRBJ2-7; TRBD1 agrees at 7 bases. Looked up from germline, CDR1 is MNHEY and CDR2 is SMNVEV (reference sequence). The CDR3 is 14 residues long. V gave up 0 bases and J gave up 6 bases; unmatched junction bases: 5. This chain's CDR3 is CASSLSGQAFEQYF. CDR3 DNA: TGTGCCAGCAGTTTATCAGGACAGGCCTTCGAGCAGTACTTC.

The rearrangement uses TRBV2 and TRBJ2-3, with D possibly matching TRBD2 (6 bases). V dropped 4 bases and J dropped 0 bases, with 11 bases sitting between them. CDR1 SNHLY and CDR2 FYNNEI come from the germline V gene. The CDR3 is 15 residues long. This CDR3 reads CASSGGTPSTDTQYF. The CDR3 DNA follows: TGTGCCAGCAGTGGCGGGACTCCGAGCACAGATACGCAGTATTTT.

This chain connects TRBV7-8 to TRBJ1-1, with D unresolved. The CDR3 consists of 14 residues. V was pared by 1 base and J by 4 bases, with 10 bases between. Germline values: CDR1 SGHVS, CDR2 FQNEAQ. The CDR3 protein is CASSLDSPRTEAFF. The CDR3 DNA reads TGTGCCAGCAGCTTAGATTCTCCTCGCACTGAAGCTTTCTTT.

The chain combines TRBV5-1 with TRBJ1-1; D is perhaps TRBD1 (5 bases). There are 14 residues in the CDR3. The germline gives CDR1 SGHRS, CDR2 YFSETQ. Between the trimmed V and J ends, which lost 4 bases and 4 bases, there was a span of 14 bases. Here the CDR3 reads CASSPAGGITEAFF. The CDR3 DNA is TGCGCCAGCAGCCCCGCGGGGGGTATCACTGAAGCTTTCTTT.

This sequence joins TRBV7-6 and TRBJ2-7; D is possibly TRBD1 (7 bases). The germline V and J ends were trimmed by 9 bases and 5 bases, with 20 bases remaining between them. The CDR3 runs to 14 residues. Germline CDR1 is SGHVS and CDR2 is FNYEAQ. This CDR3 reads CARTKGGRGDEQYF. DNA for the CDR3: TGTGCCAGGACCAAGGGGGGCAGGGGGGACGAGCAGTACTTC. The complete variable domain, with remaining parts taken from reference TRBV7-6 and TRBJ2-7, reads GAGVSQSPRYKVTKRGQDVALRCDPISGHVSLYWYRQALGQGPEFLTYFNYEAQQDKSGLPNDRFSAERPEGSISTLTIQRTEQRDSAMYRCARTKGGRGDEQYFGPGTRLTVT.